This TCR beta chain was found in a study of blood T cell repertoires in COVID-19. Study information: T cells, B-cell-depleted T cells, or PBMCs supplied cDNA or gDNA.

Original handling: The authors estimated nucleated cell counts from reference gene primer amplification. Sequencing used immunoSEQ multiplex PCR; TCRdb keeps in-frame clones, though not all of them. That table supplies the V and J calls and clone size; D and trimming were determined from the DNA. The data show a few hundred thousand clones, 75% to 90% seen once. Germline CDR1 and CDR2: MDHEN and SYDVKM. CDR3 length: 18 amino acids. Trimming cost V 4 bases and J 1 base; bases outside gene matches: 12. The clonotype originates from a woman between 50 and 59 years old who had recovered from COVID-19. Sequenced sample: peripheral blood. V is TRBV28 and J is TRBJ1-1, with 10 bases matching TRBD1. CDR3 sequence reads: CASSSNHGTGEGNTEAFF. CDR3 sequence (DNA): TGTGCCAGCAGTTCCAATCATGGGACAGGGGAGGGGAACACTGAAGCTTTCTTT.